Reported below is one T cell receptor (beta chain). The data derive from a study of T cells expressing NK-cell markers. The V gene's germline CDR1 is MNHEY and CDR2 SMNVEV (reference sequence). The CDR3 spans 16 residues. TCRdb re-called the 5' RACE reads, yielding one record per CDR3 amino acid sequence without DNA. In all, the sample yields fewer than 200,000 distinct CDR3 sequences. This receptor was taken from a woman aged 18 to 75 in good health. Sample: blood T cells: a sorted CD56 or NKG2C T cell subset, CD4+ or CD8+ T cells, or bulk PBMC T cells (not recorded which). The chain couples TRBV27 to TRBJ1-2; TCRdb designates TRBD1, a call that cannot be tested without DNA. CDR3 sequence reads: CASGPGTGFLNYGYTF.